This is a list of T cell receptor beta chains from one sample in a study of vaccination and CD4 T cells after COVID-19. Their recognized antigens are unknown. TCRdb reanalysed the PCR reads using MiXCR and keeps one entry per CDR3 protein. Of tens of thousands of distinct CDR3 sequences listed, less than 35% are singletons. Sequencing was performed on CD4+ T cells from blood, cultured in vitro, taken about 7 months after SARS-CoV-2 vaccination. The receptors derive from a human donor who had recovered from COVID-19. Both conserved end residues are part of each CDR3. The D gene is left open where the match is weak. Size is stated for part of the rows, as once, few or many counts, or as a class when the clone is expanded.

D gene: TRBD2; J gene: TRBJ2-3; V gene: TRBV7-3; clone size: .; CDR3 protein: CASSPTSFSSDTQYF; CDR3 DNA: TGTGCCAGCAGCCCGACTAGCTTCTCCTCGGATACGCAGTATTTT
D gene: TRBD1; J gene: TRBJ2-5; V gene: TRBV6-1; clone size: .; CDR3 protein: CASSKQGAGETQYF; CDR3 DNA: TGTGCCAGCAGTAAACAGGGGGCAGGGGAGACCCAGTACTTC
D gene: TRBD2; J gene: TRBJ2-7; V gene: TRBV20-1; clone size: .; CDR3 protein: CSARGTSGSYEQYF; CDR3 DNA: TGCAGTGCTAGAGGGACTAGCGGTTCCTACGAGCAGTACTTC
D gene: .; J gene: TRBJ1-5; V gene: TRBV5-8; clone size: few; CDR3 protein: CASSLNAPGGNQPQHF; CDR3 DNA: TGTGCCAGCAGCTTAAACGCTCCCGGGGGCAATCAGCCCCAGCATTTT
D gene: .; J gene: TRBJ2-7; V gene: TRBV20-1; clone size: few; CDR3 protein: CSASPSGRYEQYF; CDR3 DNA: TGCAGTGCTAGTCCCAGCGGAAGGTACGAGCAGTACTTC
D gene: .; J gene: TRBJ1-1; V gene: TRBV5-8; clone size: few; CDR3 protein: CASTTRGPVFF; CDR3 DNA: TGTGCCAGCACGACCCGGGGACCAGTTTTCTTT
D gene: TRBD2; J gene: TRBJ2-7; V gene: TRBV28; clone size: few; CDR3 protein: CASLGLAYEQYF; CDR3 DNA: TGTGCCAGCCTAGGACTAGCCTACGAGCAGTACTTC
D gene: TRBD2; J gene: TRBJ2-1; V gene: TRBV28; clone size: .; CDR3 protein: CASSFRGTRAYNEQFF; CDR3 DNA: TGTGCCAGCAGTTTTCGTGGGACTAGAGCCTACAATGAGCAGTTCTTC
D gene: .; J gene: TRBJ2-1; V gene: TRBV28; clone size: few; CDR3 protein: CASSHLINEQFF; CDR3 DNA: TGTGCCAGCAGTCACCTTATCAATGAGCAGTTCTTC
D gene: .; J gene: TRBJ1-1; V gene: TRBV28; clone size: few; CDR3 protein: CASSLGRGQTEAFF; CDR3 DNA: TGTGCCAGCAGTTTAGGGCGGGGGCAGACTGAAGCTTTCTTT
D gene: .; J gene: TRBJ2-1; V gene: TRBV20-1; clone size: .; CDR3 protein: CSARGLANEQFF; CDR3 DNA: TGCAGTGCTAGAGGTCTCGCAAATGAGCAGTTCTTC
D gene: .; J gene: TRBJ2-1; V gene: TRBV29-1; clone size: .; CDR3 protein: CSVRLVYNEQFF; CDR3 DNA: TGCAGCGTCAGACTAGTCTACAATGAGCAGTTCTTC
D gene: .; J gene: TRBJ2-7; V gene: TRBV11-2; clone size: .; CDR3 protein: CASSSSSVSTYEQYF; CDR3 DNA: TGTGCCAGCAGCTCGTCTAGTGTATCAACCTACGAGCAGTACTTC
D gene: TRBD2; J gene: TRBJ2-7; V gene: TRBV7-2; clone size: .; CDR3 protein: CASSRTSGNPAYEQYF; CDR3 DNA: TGTGCCAGCTCCAGGACTAGCGGGAACCCCGCCTACGAGCAGTACTTC
D gene: TRBD2; J gene: TRBJ2-3; V gene: TRBV7-2; clone size: .; CDR3 protein: CASQRLWGGWRRTDTQYF; CDR3 DNA: TGTGCCAGCCAAAGATTGTGGGGGGGTTGGCGGCGCACAGATACGCAGTATTTT
D gene: TRBD2; J gene: TRBJ2-3; V gene: TRBV7-2; clone size: few; CDR3 protein: CASSLRGRNGDTQYF; CDR3 DNA: TGTGCCAGCAGCTTACGCGGGAGAAACGGAGATACGCAGTATTTT
D gene: .; J gene: TRBJ1-6; V gene: TRBV5-1; clone size: .; CDR3 protein: CASSGSWGYNSPLHF; CDR3 DNA: TGCGCCAGCAGCGGTTCATGGGGGTACAATTCACCCCTCCACTTT